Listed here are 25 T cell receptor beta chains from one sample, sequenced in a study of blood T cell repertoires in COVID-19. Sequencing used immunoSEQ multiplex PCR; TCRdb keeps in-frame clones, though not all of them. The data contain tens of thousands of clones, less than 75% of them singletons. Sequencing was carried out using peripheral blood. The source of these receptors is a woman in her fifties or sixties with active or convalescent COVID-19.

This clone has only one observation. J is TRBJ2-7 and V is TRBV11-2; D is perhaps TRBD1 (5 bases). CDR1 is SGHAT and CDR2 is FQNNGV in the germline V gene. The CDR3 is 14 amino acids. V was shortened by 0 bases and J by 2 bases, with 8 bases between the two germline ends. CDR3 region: CASSLEWTTYEQYF. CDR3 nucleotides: TGTGCCAGCAGCTTAGAATGGACAACCTACGAGCAGTACTTC.

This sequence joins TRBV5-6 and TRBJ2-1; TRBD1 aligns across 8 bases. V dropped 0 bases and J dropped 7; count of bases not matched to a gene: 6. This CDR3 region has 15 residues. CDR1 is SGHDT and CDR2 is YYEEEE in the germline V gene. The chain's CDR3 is CASSLGQGAGNEQFF. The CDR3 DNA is TGTGCCAGCAGCTTGGGGCAGGGGGCAGGAAATGAGCAGTTCTTC.

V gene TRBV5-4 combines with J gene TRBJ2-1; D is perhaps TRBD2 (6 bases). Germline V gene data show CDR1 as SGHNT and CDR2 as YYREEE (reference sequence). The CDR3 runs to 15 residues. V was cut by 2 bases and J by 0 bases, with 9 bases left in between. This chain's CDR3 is CASSFRESSYNEQFF. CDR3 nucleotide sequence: TGTGCCAGCAGCTTTCGGGAGAGCTCCTACAATGAGCAGTTCTTC.

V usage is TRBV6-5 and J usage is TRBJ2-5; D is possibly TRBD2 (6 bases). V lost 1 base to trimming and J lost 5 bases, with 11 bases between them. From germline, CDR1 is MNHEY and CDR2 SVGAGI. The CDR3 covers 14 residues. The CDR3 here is CASSYLGLKETQYF. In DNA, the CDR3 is TGTGCCAGCAGTTACTTGGGACTTAAGGAGACCCAGTACTTC.

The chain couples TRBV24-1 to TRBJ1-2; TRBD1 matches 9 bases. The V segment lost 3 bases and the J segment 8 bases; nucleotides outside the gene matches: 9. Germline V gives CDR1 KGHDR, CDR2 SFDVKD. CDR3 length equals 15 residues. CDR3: CATSDPRTGAPGYTF. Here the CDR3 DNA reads TGTGCCACCAGTGATCCACGGACAGGGGCGCCGGGCTACACCTTC.

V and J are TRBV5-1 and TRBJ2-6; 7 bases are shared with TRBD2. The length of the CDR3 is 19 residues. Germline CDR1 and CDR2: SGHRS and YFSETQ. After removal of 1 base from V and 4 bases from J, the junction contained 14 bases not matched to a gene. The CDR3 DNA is TGCGCCAGCAGCTTGTCCGGGGGGAAGTCTGGAGCCGGGGCCAACGTCCTGACTTTC. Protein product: CASSLSGGKSGAGANVLTF.

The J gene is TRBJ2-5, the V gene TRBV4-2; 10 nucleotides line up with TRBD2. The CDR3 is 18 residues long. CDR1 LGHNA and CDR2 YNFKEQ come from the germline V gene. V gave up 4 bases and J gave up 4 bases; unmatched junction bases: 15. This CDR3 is CASSRRAILAGVGETQYF. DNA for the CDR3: TGTGCCAGCAGCCGAAGGGCGATCCTAGCGGGAGTCGGAGAGACCCAGTACTTC.

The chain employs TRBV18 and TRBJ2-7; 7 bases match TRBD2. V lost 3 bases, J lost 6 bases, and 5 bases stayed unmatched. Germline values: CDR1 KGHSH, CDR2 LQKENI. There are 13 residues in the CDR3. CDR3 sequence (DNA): TGTGCCAGCTCACCCGTCAGGGAGGGCGAGCAGTACTTC. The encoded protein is CASSPVREGEQYF.

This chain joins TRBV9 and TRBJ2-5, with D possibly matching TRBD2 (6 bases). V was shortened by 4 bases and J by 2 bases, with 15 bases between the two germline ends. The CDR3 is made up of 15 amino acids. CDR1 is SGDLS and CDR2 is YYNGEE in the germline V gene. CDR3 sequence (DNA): TGTGCCAGCAGCCGGGGTCTGGCGGGACAAGAGACCCAGTACTTC. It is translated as CASSRGLAGQETQYF.

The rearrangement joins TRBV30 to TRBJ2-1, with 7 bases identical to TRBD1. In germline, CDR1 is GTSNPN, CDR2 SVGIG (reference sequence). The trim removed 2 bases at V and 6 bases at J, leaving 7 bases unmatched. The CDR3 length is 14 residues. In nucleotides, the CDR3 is TGTGCCTGGAGTTACAGGGGAGTGGGCAATGAGCAGTTCTTC. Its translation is CAWSYRGVGNEQFF.

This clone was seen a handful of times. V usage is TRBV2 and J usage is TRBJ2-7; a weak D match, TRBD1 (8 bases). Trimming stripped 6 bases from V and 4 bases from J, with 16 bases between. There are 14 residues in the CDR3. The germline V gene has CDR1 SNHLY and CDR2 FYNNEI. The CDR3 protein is CASSPDRGLYEQYF. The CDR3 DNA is TGTGCCAGCAGCCCAGACAGGGGACTATACGAGCAGTACTTC.

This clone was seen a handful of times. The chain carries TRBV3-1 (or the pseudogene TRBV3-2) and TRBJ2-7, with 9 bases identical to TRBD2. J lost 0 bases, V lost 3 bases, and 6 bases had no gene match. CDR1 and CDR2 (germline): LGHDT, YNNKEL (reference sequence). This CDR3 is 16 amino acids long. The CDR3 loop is CASSHPAGGSSYEQYF. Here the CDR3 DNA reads TGTGCCAGCAGCCACCCTGCGGGAGGGTCCTCCTACGAGCAGTACTTC.

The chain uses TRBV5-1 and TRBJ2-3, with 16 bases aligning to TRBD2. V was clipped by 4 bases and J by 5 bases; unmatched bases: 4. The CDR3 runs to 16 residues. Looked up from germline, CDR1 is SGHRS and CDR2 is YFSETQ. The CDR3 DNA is TGCGCCAGCAGCAGGGGACTAGCGGGAGGGGTAGATACGCAGTATTTT. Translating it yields CASSRGLAGGVDTQYF.

CDR3 DNA: TGTGCCAGCAGCTTAGTCCTCTCAGGGCAGTTCTTC. As protein: CASSLVLSGQFF. The chain is built from TRBV7-8 and TRBJ2-1, with unresolved D. The germline gives CDR1 SGHVS, CDR2 FQNEAQ. The CDR3 consists of 12 residues. The germline V and J ends were trimmed by 1 base and 12 bases, with 10 bases remaining between them.

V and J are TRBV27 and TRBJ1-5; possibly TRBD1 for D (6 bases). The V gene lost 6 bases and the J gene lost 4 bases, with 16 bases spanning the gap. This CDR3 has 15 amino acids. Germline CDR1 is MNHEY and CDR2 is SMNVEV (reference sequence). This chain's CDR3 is CASSRLRDTNQPQHF. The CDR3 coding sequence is TGTGCCAGCAGCCGACTCCGGGACACTAATCAGCCCCAGCATTTT.

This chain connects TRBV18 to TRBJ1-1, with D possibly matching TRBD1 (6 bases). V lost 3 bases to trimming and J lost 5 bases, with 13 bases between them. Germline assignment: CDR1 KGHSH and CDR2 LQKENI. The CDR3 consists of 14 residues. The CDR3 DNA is TGTGCCAGCTCACCCGTACAGGGAGAGACTGAAGCTTTCTTT. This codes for CASSPVQGETEAFF. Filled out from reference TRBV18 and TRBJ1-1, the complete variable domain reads NAGVMQNPRHLVRRRGQEARLRCSPMKGHSHVYWYRQLPEEGLKFMVYLQKENIIDESGMPKERFSAEFPKEGPSILRIQQVVRGDSAAYFCASSPVQGETEAFFGQGTRLTVV.

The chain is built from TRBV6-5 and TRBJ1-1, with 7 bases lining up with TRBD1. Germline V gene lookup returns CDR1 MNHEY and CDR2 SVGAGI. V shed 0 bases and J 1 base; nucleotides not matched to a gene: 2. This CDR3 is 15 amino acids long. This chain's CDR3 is CASSYSGTANTEAFF. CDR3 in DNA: TGTGCCAGCAGTTACTCCGGGACAGCGAACACTGAAGCTTTCTTT.

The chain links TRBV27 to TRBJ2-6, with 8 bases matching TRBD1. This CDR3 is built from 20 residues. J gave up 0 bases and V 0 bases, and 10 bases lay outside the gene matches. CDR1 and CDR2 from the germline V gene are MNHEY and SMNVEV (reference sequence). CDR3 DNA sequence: TGTGCCAGCAGTTTATCGGGGGCAGGGGGCTTTTCCTCTGGGGCCAACGTCCTGACTTTC. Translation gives CASSLSGAGGFSSGANVLTF.

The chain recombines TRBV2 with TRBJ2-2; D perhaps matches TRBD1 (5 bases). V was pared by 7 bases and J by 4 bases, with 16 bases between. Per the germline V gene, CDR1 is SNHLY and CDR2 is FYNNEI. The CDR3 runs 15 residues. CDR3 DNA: TGTGCCAGCAAGGTCGTCAGGGTGAGCACCGGGGAGCTGTTTTTT. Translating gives CASKVVRVSTGELFF.

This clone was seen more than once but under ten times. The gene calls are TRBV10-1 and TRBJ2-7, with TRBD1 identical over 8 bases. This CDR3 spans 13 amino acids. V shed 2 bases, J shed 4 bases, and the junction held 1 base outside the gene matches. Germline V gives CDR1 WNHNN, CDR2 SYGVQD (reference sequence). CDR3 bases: TGCGCCAGCAGTGAGGGGGACAGGTACGAGCAGTACTTC. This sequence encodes CASSEGDRYEQYF.

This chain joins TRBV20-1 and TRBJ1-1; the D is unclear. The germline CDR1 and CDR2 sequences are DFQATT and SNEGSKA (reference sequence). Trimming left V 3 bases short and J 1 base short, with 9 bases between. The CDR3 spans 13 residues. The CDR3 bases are TGCAGTGCTAGTTCCGGGAGGAACACTGAAGCTTTCTTT. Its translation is CSASSGRNTEAFF.

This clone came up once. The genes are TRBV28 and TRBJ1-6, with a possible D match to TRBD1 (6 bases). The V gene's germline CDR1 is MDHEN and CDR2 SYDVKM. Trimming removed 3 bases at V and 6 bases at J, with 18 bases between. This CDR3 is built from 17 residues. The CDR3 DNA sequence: TGTGCCAGCAGTTTCCGACCACCGGGGGGCATTAATTCACCCCTCCACTTT. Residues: CASSFRPPGGINSPLHF.

CDR3 nucleotide sequence: TGTGCCAGCAGTTATAGCGGCACAGATACGCAGTATTTT. This codes for CASSYSGTDTQYF. The chain links TRBV6-6 to TRBJ2-3, with a possible D match to TRBD2 (5 bases). The CDR3 sequence is 13 residues long. Looked up from germline, CDR1 is MNHNY and CDR2 is SVGAGI (reference sequence). Between the trimmed V and J ends, which lost 3 bases and 1 base, there was a span of 5 bases.

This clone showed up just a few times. DNA of the CDR3: TGTGCCAGCAGCTTCGCTAGCGGGTTCACAGATACGCAGTATTTT. Translating it yields CASSFASGFTDTQYF. The V and J genes are TRBV7-2 and TRBJ2-3, with TRBD2 matching 8 bases. CDR1 and CDR2 from the germline V gene are SGHTA and FQGNSA. Unmatched junction bases numbered 4, after V lost 3 bases and J lost 2 bases. This CDR3 region has 15 residues.

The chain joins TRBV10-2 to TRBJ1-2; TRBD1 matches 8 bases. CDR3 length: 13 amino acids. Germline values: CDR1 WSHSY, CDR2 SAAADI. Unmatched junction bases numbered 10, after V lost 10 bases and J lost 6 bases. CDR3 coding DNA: TGCGCCACCGGACAGGGAATCGGCGATGGCTACACCTTC. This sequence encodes CATGQGIGDGYTF.